The T cell receptor beta chain described here comes from a study of tumor and adjacent non-tumor tissue in lung cancer. About the research overall: The cohort had about a dozen adenocarcinoma, 2 squamous cell and 1 small cell patients. Aged about 31 to 80 years, patients included 9 to 11 men and 4 to 6 women with stage I to III disease.

As for this clonotype: Antigen: not known.

CDR3 length: 15 amino acids. In germline, CDR1 is LNHDA, CDR2 SQIVND (reference sequence). Study findings and constraints: Significantly higher TCR diversity was found in tumor than normal lung. Tumor repertoires had a smaller top 100 clone share than normal lung.

No cell sorting was done before RNA was extracted from the tissue. The normal lung tissue was taken more than 3 cm from the tumor edge. TCRbeta libraries were built with three rounds of nested PCR, modified from ARM-PCR. TCRdb passed the multiplex PCR reads through MiXCR, listing each CDR3 protein once. The table includes some 80,000 distinct CDR3 sequences, roughly 80% detected once. The chain recombines TRBV19 with TRBJ1-5; D is uncertain. This receptor was identified in a man aged 55-75 years with non-small cell lung cancer. The sample consisted of distant non-tumor lung tissue. As DNA, the CDR3 is TGTGCTAAGCGAGGGCAGGATTCTAGCAATCAGCCCCAGCATTTT. Translation: CAKRGQDSSNQPQHF.